These 31 T cell receptor beta chains were all obtained from the same sample, sequenced in a study of T-cell reconstitution after alpha-beta-depleted transplantation in children. Molecular barcoding with unique molecular identifiers was used for the TCRbeta library. TCRdb reprocessed the PCR reads via MiXCR and lists one record per CDR3 protein. Of approximately 290,000 distinct CDR3 sequences in the sample, about 9.9% were seen once. The source material was peripheral blood, sampled 180 days after TCRalphabeta/CD19-depleted stem cell transplant. These receptors all stem from a male patient under 10 years old who had a stem cell transplant for chronic granulomatous disease, so the T cells may come from the graft donor.

This clonotype has at least ten counts. This sequence joins TRBV25-1 and TRBJ1-5, with no clear D. Trimming removed 4 bases at V and 1 base at J, with 5 bases between. The CDR3 runs 13 residues. Looked up from germline, CDR1 is MGHDK and CDR2 is SYGVNS. The CDR3 DNA is TGTGCCAGCAGTGCTGGAAGCAATCAGCCCCAGCATTTT. Encoded protein: CASSAGSNQPQHF.

This clonotype has at least ten counts. The V gene is TRBV6-2 or TRBV6-3, the J gene TRBJ2-7; D call uncertain. V dropped 0 bases and J dropped 2 bases, with 20 bases sitting between them. The CDR3 has 18 amino acids. CDR1 is MNHEY and CDR2 is SVGEGT in the germline V gene. CDR3 in amino acids: CASSYSFLGGMKTYEQYF. The CDR3 DNA reads as TGTGCCAGCAGTTACTCGTTTTTGGGCGGAATGAAAACCTACGAGCAGTACTTC.

This clonotype was seen repeatedly, ten times or more. The rearrangement uses TRBV25-1 and TRBJ2-2; tentative D call: TRBD1 (6 bases). The CDR3 length is 14 residues. The V end was cut by 3 bases, the J end by 4 bases, with 9 bases between. Germline V CDR1 and CDR2: MGHDK, SYGVNS. The DNA of the CDR3 is TGTGCCAGCAGTGATCAGGGGCCCACCGGGGAGCTGTTTTTT. Translation gives CASSDQGPTGELFF.

This clonotype has a count of ten or more. This chain uses TRBV7-2 with TRBJ1-2, with TRBD1 identical over 8 bases. The length of the CDR3 is 15 residues. CDR1 is SGHTA and CDR2 is FQGNSA in the germline V gene. J lost 3 bases, V lost 4 bases, and 7 bases had no gene match. This CDR3 reads CASSSPDRADYGYTF. The CDR3 nucleotides read TGTGCCAGCAGCTCCCCGGACAGGGCAGACTATGGCTACACCTTC.

Ten or more counts support this clonotype. The V and J genes are TRBV11-1 and TRBJ2-2; 9 nucleotides agree with TRBD2. CDR1 and CDR2 (germline): SGHAT, FQDESV (reference sequence). This CDR3 region has 16 residues. Germline trimming cut 5 bases from V and 4 bases from J; bases unmatched to any gene: 8. The CDR3 is CASSRDSGSFTGELFF. CDR3 nucleotide sequence: TGTGCCAGCAGCCGAGATAGCGGGAGTTTCACCGGGGAGCTGTTTTTT.

This clonotype came up many times. DNA for the CDR3: TGTGCCACCAGCAGAGTCGGGACAGCTACTAGCACAGATACGCAGTATTTT. Translation: CATSRVGTATSTDTQYF. The chain uses TRBV15 and TRBJ2-3; TRBD1 agrees at 7 bases. Germline CDR1 is LNHNV and CDR2 is YYDKDF (reference sequence). This CDR3 spans 17 amino acids. After removal of 1 base from V and 0 bases from J, the junction contained 7 bases not matched to a gene.

The CDR3 nucleotides are TGTGCCAGCAGCCAAGTGTTCGGGAGGGGCTTAAATGAGCAGTTCTTC. It is translated as CASSQVFGRGLNEQFF. V usage is TRBV14 and J usage is TRBJ2-1; 8 bases are shared with TRBD2. Germline CDR1 SGHDN, CDR2 FVKESK. V was clipped by 1 base and J by 7 bases; unmatched bases: 9. This CDR3 spans 16 amino acids.

In this sample, this clonotype turned up many times. The chain couples TRBV21-1 to TRBJ1-5; the table's TRBD1 call for D was not verified on the DNA. TRBV21-1 is described as a pseudogene. This CDR3 spans 20 amino acids. The CDR3 protein is CASSKESPGMAGLPNQPQHF. The CDR3 DNA reads as TGTGCCAGCAGCAAAGAATCCCCGGGTATGGCAGGTCTTCCCAATCAGCCCCAGCATTTT.

This clonotype was seen a handful of times. The V and J genes are TRBV7-9 and TRBJ2-3, with TRBD1 matching over 9 bases. Unmatched junction bases numbered 6, after V lost 3 bases and J lost 5 bases. Looked up from germline, CDR1 is SEHNR and CDR2 is FQNEAQ (reference sequence). This CDR3 has 15 amino acids. In DNA, the CDR3 is TGTGCCAGCAGCTTGAGGACAGGGGAGGAAGATACGCAGTATTTT. Amino acids: CASSLRTGEEDTQYF.

This clonotype has a count of ten or more. The V and J genes are TRBV5-1 and TRBJ2-5; D is unclear. This CDR3 comprises 16 residues. The V and J ends lost 1 base and 3 bases respectively, with 16 bases between them. CDR1 is SGHRS and CDR2 is YFSETQ in the germline V gene. The CDR3 nucleotides read TGCGCCAGCAGCTTGTCAGATAAGAGAAGAGAAGAGACCCAGTACTTC. As protein: CASSLSDKRREETQYF.

This clonotype was found many times. The chain links TRBV3-1 to TRBJ2-7; 9 nucleotides match TRBD1. J lost 3 bases, V lost 4 bases, and 7 bases had no gene match. The CDR3 is made up of 15 amino acids. CDR1 is LGHDT, CDR2 YNNKEL, per germline (reference sequence). The CDR3 DNA follows: TGTGCCAGCAGCCGAACCGGGACAGGGAGCTACGAGCAGTACTTC. It yields the protein CASSRTGTGSYEQYF.

In this sample, this clonotype turned up many times. This chain connects TRBV4-3 to TRBJ2-7, with TRBD1 matching 9 bases. Germline CDR1 reads LGHNA; CDR2 reads YSLEER. V was clipped by 1 base and J by 2 bases; unmatched bases: 3. This CDR3 is 15 amino acids long. CDR3 in DNA: TGCGCCAGCAGCCAAGGACAGGGGGGAACCTACGAGCAGTACTTC. Amino acids: CASSQGQGGTYEQYF.

This clonotype was counted at least ten times. V and J are TRBV7-8 and TRBJ2-1; the D gene is possibly TRBD2 (6 bases). Looked up from germline, CDR1 is SGHVS and CDR2 is FQNEAQ. Between the trimmed V and J ends, which lost 2 bases and 1 base, there was a span of 18 bases. The CDR3 runs 18 residues. CDR3 nucleotide sequence: TGTGCCAGCAGCTTACGTTTCGGGGGTGAGAGATCCTACAATGAGCAGTTCTTC. Amino acid sequence: CASSLRFGGERSYNEQFF.

This clonotype has a count of ten or more. CDR3 region: CSAATGGGLTGELFF. CDR3 nucleotide sequence: TGCAGTGCTGCGACAGGGGGGGGCCTTACCGGGGAGCTGTTTTTT. The V gene is TRBV20-1, the J gene TRBJ2-2, with 9 bases identical to TRBD1. The length of the CDR3 is 15 residues. After removal of 5 bases from V and 5 bases from J, the junction contained 9 bases not matched to a gene. The V gene's germline CDR1 is DFQATT and CDR2 SNEGSKA (reference sequence).

This clonotype was observed many times. This sequence joins TRBV12-3 or TRBV12-4 and TRBJ2-6; 9 bases fit TRBD1. Losses at the gene ends were 3 bases for V and 4 bases for J; bases not matched to a gene: 13. CDR3 length: 19 residues. The CDR3 protein is CASSFNLGTGPRGANVLTF. The CDR3 nucleotides read TGTGCCAGCAGTTTCAATCTTGGGACAGGGCCGCGAGGGGCCAACGTCCTGACTTTC.

This clonotype was observed many times. V and J are TRBV6-5 and TRBJ2-6; no clear D gene. Germline assignment: CDR1 MNHEY and CDR2 SVGAGI. Trimming pared 0 bases from V and 0 bases from J, leaving 6 bases between. This CDR3 region has 16 residues. The DNA for the CDR3 is TGTGCCAGCAGTTACTCGGGCAGCTCTGGGGCCAACGTCCTGACTTTC. Translating it yields CASSYSGSSGANVLTF.

This clonotype was detected ten times or more. The chain carries TRBV29-1 and TRBJ1-2; TRBD1 is a possible D gene (5 bases). This CDR3 is built from 12 residues. V was shortened by 7 bases and J by 1 base, with 10 bases between the two germline ends. CDR1 and CDR2 (germline): SQVTM, ANQGSEA. Here the CDR3 reads CSAGRVNYGYTF. In DNA form, the CDR3 reads TGCAGCGCGGGACGGGTTAACTATGGCTACACCTTC.

This clonotype was counted ten times or more. This chain links TRBV3-1 with TRBJ2-1; 7 bases match TRBD2. Germline-derived CDR1 and CDR2 are LGHDT and YNNKEL (reference sequence). Losses at the gene ends were 4 bases for V and 5 bases for J; bases not matched to a gene: 8. The CDR3 runs to 15 residues. The CDR3 spells CASSLAGATDNEQFF. The DNA of the CDR3 is TGTGCCAGCAGCCTGGCGGGAGCGACCGACAATGAGCAGTTCTTC.

This clonotype was picked up many times. The chain combines TRBV19 with TRBJ1-2; D possibly corresponds to TRBD1 (5 bases). Germline CDR1 is LNHDA and CDR2 is SQIVND (reference sequence). The CDR3 length is 13 residues. The V gene lost 3 bases and the J gene lost 4 bases, with 9 bases spanning the gap. Here the CDR3 DNA reads TGTGCCAGTAGTATCGGGACGATCTATGGCTACACCTTC. It codes for CASSIGTIYGYTF.

The chain uses TRBV28 and TRBJ2-7, with TRBD2 identical over 8 bases. V dropped 5 bases and J dropped 3; count of bases not matched to a gene: 6. The CDR3 has 14 amino acids. In germline, CDR1 is MDHEN, CDR2 SYDVKM. The CDR3 nucleotides read TGTGCCAGCAGTATAGCGGGAACTAACTACGAGCAGTACTTC. Its translation is CASSIAGTNYEQYF.

The sample holds many counts of this clonotype. This CDR3 reads CASSGTEIETQYF. The CDR3 bases are TGCGCCAGCAGTGGTACAGAGATCGAGACCCAGTACTTC. The chain couples TRBV10-2 to TRBJ2-5; no reliable D call. CDR1 and CDR2 from the germline V gene are WSHSY and SAAADI. The V end lost 4 bases, the J end lost 5 bases, and 11 bases lay between the germline ends. The CDR3 contains 13 residues.

This clonotype was observed at least ten times. The V call is TRBV27, the J call TRBJ2-1; 10 bases match TRBD2. This CDR3 is built from 15 residues. V lost 6 bases, J lost 5 bases, and 7 bases stayed unmatched. Germline assignment: CDR1 MNHEY and CDR2 SMNVEV (reference sequence). This CDR3 is CASRKREGANNEQFF. The CDR3 DNA sequence: TGTGCCAGCAGAAAGCGGGAGGGCGCCAACAATGAGCAGTTCTTC.

This clonotype was observed many times. J is TRBJ2-3 and V is TRBV20-1; 9 bases are a match to TRBD2. CDR1 DFQATT and CDR2 SNEGSKA come from the germline V gene (reference sequence). The junction had 4 bases not matched to a gene; V was cut back by 1 base and J by 5 bases. CDR3 length: 14 amino acids. CDR3 sequence reads: CSARVGGGGDTQYF. In nucleotides, the CDR3 is TGCAGTGCTAGAGTAGGCGGGGGGGGAGATACGCAGTATTTT.

This clonotype has at least ten counts. CDR3 amino acids: CASSLRTSGIYF. In nucleotides, the CDR3 is TGTGCCAGCAGCTTAAGGACTAGCGGGATATATTTT. The chain links TRBV11-2 to TRBJ2-3; 12 nucleotides agree with TRBD2. V dropped 2 bases and J dropped 15; count of bases not matched to a gene: 3. The CDR3 contains 12 residues. Germline-derived CDR1 and CDR2 are SGHAT and FQNNGV.

V gene TRBV20-1 combines with J gene TRBJ2-1, with D unclear. V lost 3 bases and J lost 5, with 14 bases in between. Germline loops: CDR1 DFQATT, CDR2 SNEGSKA (reference sequence). The CDR3 contains 14 residues. In nucleotides, the CDR3 is TGCAGTGCTAGTACCTATAGTAGCCACAATGAGCAGTTCTTC. Translating gives CSASTYSSHNEQFF.

This clonotype was recorded many times. The rearrangement links TRBV3-1 to TRBJ2-2; 7 positions match TRBD1. J was trimmed by 8 bases and V by 6 bases; bases with no gene match: 9. The CDR3 is made up of 14 amino acids. Germline values: CDR1 LGHDT, CDR2 YNNKEL (reference sequence). The CDR3 loop is CASRQGTVGGELFF. The CDR3 region has the DNA TGTGCCAGCAGACAGGGGACCGTTGGAGGGGAGCTGTTTTTT.

This clonotype was observed many times. This chain uses TRBV29-1 with TRBJ2-3; 12 bases agree with TRBD2. Germline CDR1 is SQVTM and CDR2 is ANQGSEA. V dropped 6 bases and J dropped 9; count of bases not matched to a gene: 13. The CDR3 is made up of 15 amino acids. CDR3 sequence (DNA): TGCAGCGTCGATAAGACTAGCGGGAGCGGAGGGACGCAGTATTTT. It is translated as CSVDKTSGSGGTQYF.

This clonotype was found many times. CDR3 nucleotides: TGTGCCAGCGGCCAGAGGGGACAGCCCTACGAGCAGTACTTC. This codes for CASGQRGQPYEQYF. This sequence joins TRBV7-9 and TRBJ2-7, with TRBD1 identical over 7 bases. Looked up from germline, CDR1 is SEHNR and CDR2 is FQNEAQ (reference sequence). The CDR3 has 14 amino acids. The V segment lost 8 bases and the J segment 2 bases; nucleotides outside the gene matches: 9. The whole variable domain, remainder taken from reference TRBV7-9 and TRBJ2-7, is DTGVSQNPRHKITKRGQNVTFRCDPISEHNRLYWYRQTLGQGPEFLTYFQNEAQLEKSRLLSDRFSAERPKGSFSTLEIQRTEQGDSAMYLCASGQRGQPYEQYFGPGTRLTVT.

V usage is TRBV19 and J usage is TRBJ1-5; weak D call: TRBD1 (6 bases). V lost 6 bases and J 0 bases, leaving 12 bases between the germline ends. CDR3 size: 15 residues. The germline gives CDR1 LNHDA, CDR2 SQIVND (reference sequence). This chain's CDR3 is CASRRGQNSNQPQHF. DNA of the CDR3: TGTGCCAGTAGACGAGGACAGAATAGCAATCAGCCCCAGCATTTT.

This clonotype was detected only a few times. The chain uses TRBV28 and TRBJ2-7; 9 nucleotides agree with TRBD2. The trim removed 7 bases at V and 5 bases at J, leaving 9 bases unmatched. CDR3 size: 14 residues. Germline V gene data show CDR1 as MDHEN and CDR2 as SYDVKM. The chain's CDR3 is CASTPGGRAHEQYF. The CDR3 coding sequence is TGTGCCAGCACCCCCGGCGGGAGGGCCCACGAGCAGTACTTC.

V usage is TRBV30 and J usage is TRBJ2-4, with TRBD1 matching 10 bases. J lost 5 bases, V lost 1 base, and 5 bases had no gene match. Per the germline V gene, CDR1 is GTSNPN and CDR2 is SVGIG (reference sequence). CDR3 length equals 15 residues. The CDR3 is CAWSGKGTGENIQYF. The CDR3, as DNA: TGTGCCTGGAGTGGTAAGGGGACAGGGGAAAACATTCAGTACTTC.